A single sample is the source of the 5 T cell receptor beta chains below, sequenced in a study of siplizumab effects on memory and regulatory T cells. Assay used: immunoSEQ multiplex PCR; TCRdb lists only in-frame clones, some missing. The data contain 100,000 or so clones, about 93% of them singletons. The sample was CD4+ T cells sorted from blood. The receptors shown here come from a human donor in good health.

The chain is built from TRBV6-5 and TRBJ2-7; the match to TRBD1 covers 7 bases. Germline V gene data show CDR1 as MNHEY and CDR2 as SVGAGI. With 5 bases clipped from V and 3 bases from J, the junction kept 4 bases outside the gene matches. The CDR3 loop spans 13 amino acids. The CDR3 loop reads CASSLGQDYEQYF. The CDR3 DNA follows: TGTGCCAGCAGTCTCGGACAGGACTACGAGCAGTACTTC.

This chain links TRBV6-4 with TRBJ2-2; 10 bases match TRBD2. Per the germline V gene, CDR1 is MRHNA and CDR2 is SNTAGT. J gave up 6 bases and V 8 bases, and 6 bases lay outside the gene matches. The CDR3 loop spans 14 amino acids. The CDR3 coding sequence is TGTGCCAGCGGGACTAGCGCCCACTCCGGGGAGCTGTTTTTT. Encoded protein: CASGTSAHSGELFF.

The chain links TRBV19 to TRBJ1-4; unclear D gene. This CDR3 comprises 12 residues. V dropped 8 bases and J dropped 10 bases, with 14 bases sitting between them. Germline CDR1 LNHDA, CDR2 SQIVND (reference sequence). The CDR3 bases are TGTGCCAGTGGCCTGATGGGTGGAAAACTGTTTTTT. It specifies CASGLMGGKLFF.

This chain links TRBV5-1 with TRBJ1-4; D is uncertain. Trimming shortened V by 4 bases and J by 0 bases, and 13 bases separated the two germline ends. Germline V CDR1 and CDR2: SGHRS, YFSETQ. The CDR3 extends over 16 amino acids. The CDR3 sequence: CASSQGPRTTNEKLFF. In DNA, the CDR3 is TGCGCCAGCAGCCAAGGACCCCGTACAACTAATGAAAAACTGTTTTTT.

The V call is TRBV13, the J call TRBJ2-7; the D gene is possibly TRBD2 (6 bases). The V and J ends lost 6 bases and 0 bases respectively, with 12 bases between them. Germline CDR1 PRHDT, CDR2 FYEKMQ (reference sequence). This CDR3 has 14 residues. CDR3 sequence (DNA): TGTGCCAGCAGGGTGGGGGGAACCTCCTACGAGCAGTACTTC. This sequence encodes CASRVGGTSYEQYF.